This entry lists 7 T cell receptor beta chains sequenced from one sample in a study of response to subunit inactivated influenza vaccine. TCRdb re-analysed the RT-PCR reads in MiXCR, keeping a single row per CDR3 protein. This sample has around 650,000 distinct CDR3 sequences; around 16% occur once, and the top ten carry 11%. Sequenced here: PBMCs from blood, sampled about 13 days after vaccination. The receptor source for this set is a man aged 50 or older who received an inactivated influenza vaccine.

V is TRBV7-3 and J is TRBJ2-7; 9 positions agree with TRBD2. Trimming at V came to 2 bases and at J to 3 bases, leaving 8 bases not matched to a gene. This CDR3 has 16 residues. The germline gives CDR1 SGHTA, CDR2 FQGTGA. The CDR3 region is CASSLAGGNSVYEQYF. CDR3 nucleotides: TGTGCCAGCAGCTTAGCGGGAGGGAACTCAGTCTACGAGCAGTACTTC.

A few counts support this clonotype. The V call is TRBV2, the J call TRBJ2-2, with D possibly being TRBD1 or TRBD2 (5 bases each). CDR1 and CDR2 (germline): SNHLY, FYNNEI. CDR3 length: 12 residues. V lost 7 bases to trimming and J lost 4 bases, with 7 bases between them. CDR3 region: CASTGSTGELFF. The CDR3, as DNA: TGTGCCAGCACAGGGAGCACCGGGGAGCTGTTTTTT. Looking up the rest from reference TRBV2 and TRBJ2-2 gives the full variable domain: EPEVTQTPSHQVTQMGQEVILRCVPISNHLYFYWYRQILGQKVEFLVSFYNNEISEKSEIFDDQFSVERPDGSNFTLKIRSTKLEDSAMYFCASTGSTGELFFGEGSRLTVL.

The DNA for the CDR3 is TGTGCCAGCAGTTACTCGCCTGGGCAGCAAGAGACCCAGTACTTC. It specifies CASSYSPGQQETQYF. This sequence joins TRBV6-5 and TRBJ2-5, with D hard to call. The CDR3 runs to 15 residues. Trimming left V 0 bases short and J 2 bases short, with 10 bases between. Per germline, CDR1 MNHEY and CDR2 SVGAGI.

The V gene is TRBV9, the J gene TRBJ2-2; TRBD2 is a possible D gene (6 bases). The V gene lost 4 bases and the J gene lost 4 bases, with 20 bases spanning the gap. CDR3 size: 17 residues. Germline CDR1 reads SGDLS; CDR2 reads YYNGEE. CDR3 nucleotides: TGTGCCAGCAGCCTAGGGGCCCTAGCGAGGGTCACCGGGGAGCTGTTTTTT. Amino acids: CASSLGALARVTGELFF.

Only a few counts were recorded for this clonotype. This chain links TRBV7-2 with TRBJ1-1; the D gene is possibly TRBD1 (6 bases). V was shortened by 6 bases and J by 4 bases, with 12 bases between the two germline ends. The CDR3 is made up of 13 amino acids. Looked up from germline, CDR1 is SGHTA and CDR2 is FQGNSA. The CDR3 coding sequence is TGTGCCAGCAGAGAAACAGGGTCCACTGAAGCTTTCTTT. Translating gives CASRETGSTEAFF.

This clonotype occurred a few times. This sequence joins TRBV29-1 and TRBJ2-1; 10 bases are shared with TRBD2. J lost 7 bases, V lost 6 bases, and 6 bases had no gene match. Per the germline V gene, CDR1 is SQVTM and CDR2 is ANQGSEA. The CDR3 runs to 13 residues. The chain's CDR3 is CSVGAGGENEQFF. CDR3 DNA: TGCAGCGTGGGAGCGGGGGGGGAAAATGAGCAGTTCTTC.

This clonotype was counted a few times. CDR3 protein: CSALLGPETQYF. The CDR3 coding sequence is TGCAGCGCATTACTAGGTCCAGAGACCCAGTACTTC. This chain links TRBV29-1 with TRBJ2-5; the D gene is possibly TRBD2 (5 bases). The CDR3 is 12 amino acids. The germline CDR1 and CDR2 sequences are SQVTM and ANQGSEA. Trimming stripped 7 bases from V and 4 bases from J, with 13 bases between.